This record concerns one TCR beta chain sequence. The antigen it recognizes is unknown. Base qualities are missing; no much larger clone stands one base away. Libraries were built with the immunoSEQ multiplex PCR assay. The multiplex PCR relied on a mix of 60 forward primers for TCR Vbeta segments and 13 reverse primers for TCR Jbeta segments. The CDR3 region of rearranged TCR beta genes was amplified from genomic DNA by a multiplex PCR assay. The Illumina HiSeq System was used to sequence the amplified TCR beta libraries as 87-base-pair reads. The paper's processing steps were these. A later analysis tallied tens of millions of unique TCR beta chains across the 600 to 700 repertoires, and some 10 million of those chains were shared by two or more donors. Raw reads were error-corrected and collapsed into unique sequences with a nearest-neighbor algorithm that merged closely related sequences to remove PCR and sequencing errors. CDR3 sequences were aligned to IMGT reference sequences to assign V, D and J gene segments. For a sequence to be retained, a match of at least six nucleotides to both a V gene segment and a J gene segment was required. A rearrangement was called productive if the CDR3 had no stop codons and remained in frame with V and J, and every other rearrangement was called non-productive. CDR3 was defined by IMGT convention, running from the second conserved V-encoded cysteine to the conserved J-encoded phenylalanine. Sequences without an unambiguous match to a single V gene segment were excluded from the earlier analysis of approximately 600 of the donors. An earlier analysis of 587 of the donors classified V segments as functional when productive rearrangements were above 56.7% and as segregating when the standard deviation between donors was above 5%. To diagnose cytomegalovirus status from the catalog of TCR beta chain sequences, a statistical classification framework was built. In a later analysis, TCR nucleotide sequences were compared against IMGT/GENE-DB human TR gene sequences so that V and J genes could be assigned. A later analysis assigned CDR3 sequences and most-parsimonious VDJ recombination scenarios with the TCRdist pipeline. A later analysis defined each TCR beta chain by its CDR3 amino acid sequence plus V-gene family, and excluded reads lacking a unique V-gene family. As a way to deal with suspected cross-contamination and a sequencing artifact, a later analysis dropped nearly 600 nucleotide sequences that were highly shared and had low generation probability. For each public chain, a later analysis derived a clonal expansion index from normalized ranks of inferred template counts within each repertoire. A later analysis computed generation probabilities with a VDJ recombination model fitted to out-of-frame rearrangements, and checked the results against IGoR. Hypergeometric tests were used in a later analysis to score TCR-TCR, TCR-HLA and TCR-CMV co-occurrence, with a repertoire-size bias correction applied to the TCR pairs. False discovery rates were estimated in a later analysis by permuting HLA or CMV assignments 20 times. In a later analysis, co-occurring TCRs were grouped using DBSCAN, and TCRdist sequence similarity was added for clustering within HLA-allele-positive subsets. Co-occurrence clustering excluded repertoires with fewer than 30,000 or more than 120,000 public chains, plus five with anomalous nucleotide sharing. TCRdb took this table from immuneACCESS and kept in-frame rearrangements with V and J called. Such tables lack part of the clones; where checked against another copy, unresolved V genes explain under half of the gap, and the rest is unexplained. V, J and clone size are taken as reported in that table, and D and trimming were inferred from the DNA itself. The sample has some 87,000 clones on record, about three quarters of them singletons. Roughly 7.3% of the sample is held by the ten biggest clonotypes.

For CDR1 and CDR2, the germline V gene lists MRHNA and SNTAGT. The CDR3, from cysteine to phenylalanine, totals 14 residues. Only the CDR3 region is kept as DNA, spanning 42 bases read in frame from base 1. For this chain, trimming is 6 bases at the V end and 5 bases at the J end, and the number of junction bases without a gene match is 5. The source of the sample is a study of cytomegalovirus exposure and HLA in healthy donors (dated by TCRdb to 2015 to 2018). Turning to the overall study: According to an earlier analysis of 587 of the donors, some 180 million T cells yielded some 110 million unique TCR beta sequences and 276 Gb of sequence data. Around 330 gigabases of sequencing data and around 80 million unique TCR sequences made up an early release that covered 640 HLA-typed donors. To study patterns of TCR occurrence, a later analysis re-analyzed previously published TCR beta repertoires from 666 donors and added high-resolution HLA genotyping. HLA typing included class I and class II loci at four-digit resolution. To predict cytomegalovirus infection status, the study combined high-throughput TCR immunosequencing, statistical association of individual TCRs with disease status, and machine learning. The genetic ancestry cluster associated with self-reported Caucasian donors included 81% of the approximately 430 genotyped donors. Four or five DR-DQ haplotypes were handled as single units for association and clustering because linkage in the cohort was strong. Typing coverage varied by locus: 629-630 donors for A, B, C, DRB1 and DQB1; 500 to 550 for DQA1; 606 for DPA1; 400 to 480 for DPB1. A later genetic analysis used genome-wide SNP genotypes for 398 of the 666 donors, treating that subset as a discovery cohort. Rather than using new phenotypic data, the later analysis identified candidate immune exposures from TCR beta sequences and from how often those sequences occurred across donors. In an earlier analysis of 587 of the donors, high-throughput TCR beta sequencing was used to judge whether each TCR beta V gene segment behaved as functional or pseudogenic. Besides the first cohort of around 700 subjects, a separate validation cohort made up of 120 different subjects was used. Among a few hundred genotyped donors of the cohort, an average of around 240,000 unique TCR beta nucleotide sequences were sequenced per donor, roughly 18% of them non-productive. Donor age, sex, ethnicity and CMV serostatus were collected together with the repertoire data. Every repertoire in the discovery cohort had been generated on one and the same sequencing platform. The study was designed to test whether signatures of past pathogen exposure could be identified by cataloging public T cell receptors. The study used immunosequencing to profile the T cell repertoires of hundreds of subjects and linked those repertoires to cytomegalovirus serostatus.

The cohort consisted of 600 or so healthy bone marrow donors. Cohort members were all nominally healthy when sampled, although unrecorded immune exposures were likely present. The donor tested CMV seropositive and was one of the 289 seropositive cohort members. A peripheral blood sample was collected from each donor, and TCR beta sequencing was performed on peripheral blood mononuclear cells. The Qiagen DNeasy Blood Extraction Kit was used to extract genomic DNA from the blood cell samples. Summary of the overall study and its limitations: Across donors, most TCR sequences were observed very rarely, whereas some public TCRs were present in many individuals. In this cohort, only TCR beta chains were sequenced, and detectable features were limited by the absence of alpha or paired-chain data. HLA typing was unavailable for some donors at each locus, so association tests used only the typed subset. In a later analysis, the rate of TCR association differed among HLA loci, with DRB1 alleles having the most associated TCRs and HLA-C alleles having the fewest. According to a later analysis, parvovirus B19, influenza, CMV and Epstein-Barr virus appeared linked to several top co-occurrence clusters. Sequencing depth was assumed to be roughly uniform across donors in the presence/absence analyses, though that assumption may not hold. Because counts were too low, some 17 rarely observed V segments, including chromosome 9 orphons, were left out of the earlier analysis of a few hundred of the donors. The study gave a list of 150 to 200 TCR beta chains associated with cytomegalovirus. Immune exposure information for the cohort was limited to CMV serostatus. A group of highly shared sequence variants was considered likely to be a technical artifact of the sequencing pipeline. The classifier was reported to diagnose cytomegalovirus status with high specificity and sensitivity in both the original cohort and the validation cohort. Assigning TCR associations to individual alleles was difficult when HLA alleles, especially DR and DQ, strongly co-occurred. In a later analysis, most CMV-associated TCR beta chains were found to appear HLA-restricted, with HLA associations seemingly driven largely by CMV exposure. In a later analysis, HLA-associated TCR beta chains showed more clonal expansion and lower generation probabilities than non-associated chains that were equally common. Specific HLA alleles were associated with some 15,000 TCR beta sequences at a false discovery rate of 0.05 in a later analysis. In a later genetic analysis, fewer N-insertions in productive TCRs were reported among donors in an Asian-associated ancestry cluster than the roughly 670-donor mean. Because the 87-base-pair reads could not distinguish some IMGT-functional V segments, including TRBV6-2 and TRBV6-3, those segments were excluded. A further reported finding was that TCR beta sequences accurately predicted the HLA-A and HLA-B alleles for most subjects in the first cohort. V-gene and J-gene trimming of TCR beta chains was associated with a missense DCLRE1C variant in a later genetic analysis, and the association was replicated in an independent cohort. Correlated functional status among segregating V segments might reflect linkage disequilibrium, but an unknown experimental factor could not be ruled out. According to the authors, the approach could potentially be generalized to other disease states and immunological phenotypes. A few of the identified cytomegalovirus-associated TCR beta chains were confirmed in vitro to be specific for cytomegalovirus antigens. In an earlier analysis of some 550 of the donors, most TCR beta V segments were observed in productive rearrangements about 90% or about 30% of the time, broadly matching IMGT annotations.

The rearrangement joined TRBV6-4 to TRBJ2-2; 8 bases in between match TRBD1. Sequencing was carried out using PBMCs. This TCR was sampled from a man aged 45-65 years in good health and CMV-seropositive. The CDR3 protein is CASSRTGWTGELFF. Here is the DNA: TGTGCCAGCAGCAGGACAGGGTGGACCGGGGAGCTGTTTTTT.